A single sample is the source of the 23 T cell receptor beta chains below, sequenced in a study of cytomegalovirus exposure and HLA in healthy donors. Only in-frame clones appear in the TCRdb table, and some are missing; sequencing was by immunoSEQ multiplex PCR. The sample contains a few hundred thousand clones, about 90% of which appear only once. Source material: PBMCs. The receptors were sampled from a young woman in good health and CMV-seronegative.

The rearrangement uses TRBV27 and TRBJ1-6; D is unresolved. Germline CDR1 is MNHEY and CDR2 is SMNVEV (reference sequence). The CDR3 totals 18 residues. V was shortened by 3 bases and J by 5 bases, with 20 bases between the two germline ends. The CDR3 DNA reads TGTGCCAGCAGTTTCGGACCCTCGGTGGGAGCCCATAATTCACCCCTCCACTTT. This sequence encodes CASSFGPSVGAHNSPLHF.

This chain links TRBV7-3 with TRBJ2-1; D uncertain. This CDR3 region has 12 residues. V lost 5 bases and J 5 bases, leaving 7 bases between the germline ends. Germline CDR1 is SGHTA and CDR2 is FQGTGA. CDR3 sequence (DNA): TGTGCCAGCAGCCCTGGGCACAATGAGCAGTTCTTC. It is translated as CASSPGHNEQFF.

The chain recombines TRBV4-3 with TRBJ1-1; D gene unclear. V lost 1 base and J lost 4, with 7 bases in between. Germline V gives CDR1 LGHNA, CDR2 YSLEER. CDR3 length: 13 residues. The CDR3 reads CASSQVAVTEAFF. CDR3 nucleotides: TGCGCCAGCAGCCAAGTAGCTGTCACTGAAGCTTTCTTT.

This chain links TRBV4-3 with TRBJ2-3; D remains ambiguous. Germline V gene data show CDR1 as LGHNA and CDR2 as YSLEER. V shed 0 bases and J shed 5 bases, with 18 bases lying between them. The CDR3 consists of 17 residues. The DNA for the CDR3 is TGCGCCAGCAGCCAAGAACCAGGCCTTCCCTCCGGAGATACGCAGTATTTT. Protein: CASSQEPGLPSGDTQYF.

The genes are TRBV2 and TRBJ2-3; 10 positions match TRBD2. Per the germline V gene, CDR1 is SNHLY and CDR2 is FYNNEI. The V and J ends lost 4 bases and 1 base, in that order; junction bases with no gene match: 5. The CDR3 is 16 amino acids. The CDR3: CASSASGGQGTDTQYF. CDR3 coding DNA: TGTGCCAGCAGTGCTAGCGGGGGCCAGGGCACAGATACGCAGTATTTT.

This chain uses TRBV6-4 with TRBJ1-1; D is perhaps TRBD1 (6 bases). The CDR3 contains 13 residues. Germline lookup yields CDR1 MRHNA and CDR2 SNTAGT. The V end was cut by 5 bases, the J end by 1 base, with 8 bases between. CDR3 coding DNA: TGTGCCAGCAGTTTGGACAGGAACACTGAAGCTTTCTTT. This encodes CASSLDRNTEAFF.

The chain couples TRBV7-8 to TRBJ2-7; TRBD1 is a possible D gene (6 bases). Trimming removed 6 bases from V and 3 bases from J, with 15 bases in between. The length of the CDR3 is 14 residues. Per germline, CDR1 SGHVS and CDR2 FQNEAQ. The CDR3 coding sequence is TGTGCCAGCAGTTCTACAGGGAAGTTCTACGAGCAGTACTTC. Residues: CASSSTGKFYEQYF.

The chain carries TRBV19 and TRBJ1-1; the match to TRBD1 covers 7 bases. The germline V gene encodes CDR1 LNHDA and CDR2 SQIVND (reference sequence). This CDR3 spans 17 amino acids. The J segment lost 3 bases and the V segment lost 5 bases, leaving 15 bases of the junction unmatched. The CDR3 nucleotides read TGTGCCAGTAGTCCGAACAGGGGTATGAGGCGGGACACTGAAGCTTTCTTT. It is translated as CASSPNRGMRRDTEAFF. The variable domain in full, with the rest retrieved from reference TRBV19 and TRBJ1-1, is DGGITQSPKYLFRKEGQNVTLSCEQNLNHDAMYWYRQDPGQGLRLIYYSQIVNDFQKGDIAEGYSVSREKKESFPLTVTSAQKNPTAFYLCASSPNRGMRRDTEAFFGQGTRLTVV.

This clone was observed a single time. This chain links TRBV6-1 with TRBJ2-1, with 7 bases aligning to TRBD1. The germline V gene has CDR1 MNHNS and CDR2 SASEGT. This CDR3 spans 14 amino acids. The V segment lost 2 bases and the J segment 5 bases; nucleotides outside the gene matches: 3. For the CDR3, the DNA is TGTGCCAGCAGTGAATCCGGGACAGACAATGAGCAGTTCTTC. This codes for CASSESGTDNEQFF.

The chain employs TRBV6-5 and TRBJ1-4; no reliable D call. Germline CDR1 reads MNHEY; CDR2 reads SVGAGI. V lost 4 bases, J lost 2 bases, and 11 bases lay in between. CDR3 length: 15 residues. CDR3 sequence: CASSSTVATNEKLFF. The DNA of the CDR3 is TGTGCCAGCAGTTCTACAGTCGCTACTAATGAAAAACTGTTTTTT.

The CDR3 protein is CATSRASDRAWETQYF. CDR3 nucleotides: TGTGCCACCAGCAGAGCTTCTGACAGGGCATGGGAGACCCAGTACTTC. The chain links TRBV15 to TRBJ2-5, with TRBD1 identical over 7 bases. The germline gives CDR1 LNHNV, CDR2 YYDKDF (reference sequence). This CDR3 has 16 amino acids. V dropped 1 base and J dropped 5; count of bases not matched to a gene: 10.

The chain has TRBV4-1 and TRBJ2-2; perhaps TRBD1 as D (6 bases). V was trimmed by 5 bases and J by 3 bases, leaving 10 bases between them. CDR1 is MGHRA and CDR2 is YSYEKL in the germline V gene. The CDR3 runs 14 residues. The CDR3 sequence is CASSYRVHTGELFF. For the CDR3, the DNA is TGCGCCAGCAGCTACAGGGTTCACACCGGGGAGCTGTTTTTT.

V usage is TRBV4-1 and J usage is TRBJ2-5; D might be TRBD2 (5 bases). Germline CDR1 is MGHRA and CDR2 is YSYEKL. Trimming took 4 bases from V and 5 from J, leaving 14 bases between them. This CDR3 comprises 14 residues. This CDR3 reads CASSRGQRRETQYF. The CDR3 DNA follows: TGCGCCAGCAGCCGAGGGCAGAGGAGGGAGACCCAGTACTTC.

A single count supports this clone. CDR3 protein: CATTRGGRYNEQFF. The CDR3 DNA reads TGTGCCACCACTCGAGGGGGTCGATACAATGAGCAGTTCTTC. The gene calls are TRBV27 and TRBJ2-1; D might be TRBD1 (6 bases). V dropped 10 bases and J dropped 4 bases, with 17 bases sitting between them. CDR3 size: 14 residues. CDR1 is MNHEY and CDR2 is SMNVEV in the germline V gene (reference sequence).

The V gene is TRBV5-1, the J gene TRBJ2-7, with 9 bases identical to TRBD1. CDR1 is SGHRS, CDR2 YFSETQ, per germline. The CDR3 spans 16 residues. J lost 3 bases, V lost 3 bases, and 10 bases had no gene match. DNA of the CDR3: TGCGCCAGCAGCTCGGATAACAGGGGGCGCATCTACGAGCAGTACTTC. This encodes CASSSDNRGRIYEQYF.

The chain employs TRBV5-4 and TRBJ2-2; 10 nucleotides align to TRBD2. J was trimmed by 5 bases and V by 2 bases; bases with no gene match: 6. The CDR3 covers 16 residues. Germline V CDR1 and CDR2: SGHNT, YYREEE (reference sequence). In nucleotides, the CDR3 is TGTGCCAGCAGCTTACCTAGCGGGGGCCTTACCGGGGAGCTGTTTTTT. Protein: CASSLPSGGLTGELFF. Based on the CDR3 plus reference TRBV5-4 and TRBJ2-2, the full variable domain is ETGVTQSPTHLIKTRGQQVTLRCSSQSGHNTVSWYQQALGQGPQFIFQYYREEENGRGNFPPRFSGLQFPNYSSELNVNALELDDSALYLCASSLPSGGLTGELFFGEGSRLTVL.

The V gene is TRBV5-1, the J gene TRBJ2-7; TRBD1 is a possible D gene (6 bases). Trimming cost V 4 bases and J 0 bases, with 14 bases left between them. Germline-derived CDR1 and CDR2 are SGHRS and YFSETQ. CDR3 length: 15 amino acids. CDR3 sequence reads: CASSPNREVSYEQYF. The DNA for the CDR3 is TGCGCCAGCAGCCCGAACAGGGAAGTCTCCTACGAGCAGTACTTC.

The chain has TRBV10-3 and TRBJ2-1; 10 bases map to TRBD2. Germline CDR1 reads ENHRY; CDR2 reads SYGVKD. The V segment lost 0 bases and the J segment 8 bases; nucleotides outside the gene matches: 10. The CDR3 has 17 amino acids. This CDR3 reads CAISESVYSGGNDEQFF. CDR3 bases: TGTGCCATCAGTGAGTCGGTTTATAGCGGGGGGAACGATGAGCAGTTCTTC.

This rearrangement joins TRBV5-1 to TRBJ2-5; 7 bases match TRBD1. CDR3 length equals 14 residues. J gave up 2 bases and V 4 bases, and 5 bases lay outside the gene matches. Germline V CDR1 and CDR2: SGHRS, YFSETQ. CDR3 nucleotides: TGCGCCAGCAGCCCTACAGGGGCACAAGAGACCCAGTACTTC. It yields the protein CASSPTGAQETQYF.

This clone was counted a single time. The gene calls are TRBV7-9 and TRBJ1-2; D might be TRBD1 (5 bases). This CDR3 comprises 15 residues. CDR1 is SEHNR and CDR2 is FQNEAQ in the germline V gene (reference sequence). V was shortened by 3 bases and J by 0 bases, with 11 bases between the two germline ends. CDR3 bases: TGTGCCAGCAGCTTGACAGAGAACGCTAACTATGGCTACACCTTC. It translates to CASSLTENANYGYTF.

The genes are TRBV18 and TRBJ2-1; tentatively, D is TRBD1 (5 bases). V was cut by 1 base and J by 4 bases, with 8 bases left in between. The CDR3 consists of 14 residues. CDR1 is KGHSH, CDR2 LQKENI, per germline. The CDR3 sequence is CASSPQTDYNEQFF. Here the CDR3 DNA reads TGTGCCAGCTCACCACAGACAGATTACAATGAGCAGTTCTTC.

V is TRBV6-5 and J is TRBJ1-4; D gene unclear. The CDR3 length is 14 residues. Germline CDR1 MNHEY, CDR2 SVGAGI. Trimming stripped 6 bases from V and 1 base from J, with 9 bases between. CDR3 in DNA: TGTGCCAGCAGCGACAAGCAAACTAATGAAAAACTGTTTTTT. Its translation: CASSDKQTNEKLFF.

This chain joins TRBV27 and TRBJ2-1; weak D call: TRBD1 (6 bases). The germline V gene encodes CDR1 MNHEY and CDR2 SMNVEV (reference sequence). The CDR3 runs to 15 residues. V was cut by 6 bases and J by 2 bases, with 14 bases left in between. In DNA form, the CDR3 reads TGTGCCAGCAGGCTTCTGGGGGCCCCCTACAATGAGCAGTTCTTC. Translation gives CASRLLGAPYNEQFF.